Each of the 20 T cell receptor beta chains below was sequenced from the same sample in a study of regulatory T cells in long-lasting Graves disease. Time point specified: persistent/refractory GD, antithyroid drugs over 5 years with positive TRAb. From PBMCs, RNA was extracted and then used to make the TCR library. Arm-PCR with iRepertoire HTBI primers amplified the CDR3 regions for these TCR beta libraries. TCRdb re-derived calls from the multiplex PCR reads in MiXCR, one entry per CDR3 protein. The repertoire holds 300,000 to 500,000 distinct CDR3 sequences, around 21% seen once, with less than 25% in the top ten. This sample comprised peripheral blood mononuclear cells (PBMCs), obtained when the disease was refractory, from a patient treated with antithyroid drugs. All receptors derive from a female donor with Graves disease.

Ten or more counts support this clonotype. The V call is TRBV6-1, the J call TRBJ1-1; the D is unclear. CDR3 length: 14 amino acids. Germline V lookup: CDR1 MNHNS, CDR2 SASEGT. The ends were cut back, 1 base at V and 0 bases at J, with 6 bases in the middle. The CDR3 is CASSEDFVNTEAFF. The DNA of the CDR3 is TGTGCCAGCAGTGAAGACTTCGTGAACACTGAAGCTTTCTTT.

This clonotype has only a few counts. The chain has TRBV3-1 and TRBJ2-7, with TRBD1 as a possible D gene (5 bases). Trimming cost V 4 bases and J 3 bases, with 19 bases left between them. This CDR3 is built from 16 residues. Germline V gene sequence: CDR1 LGHDT, CDR2 YNNKEL (reference sequence). CDR3 amino acids: CASSPVGQIPGYEQYF. CDR3 nucleotides: TGTGCCAGCAGCCCTGTGGGGCAAATTCCTGGCTACGAGCAGTACTTC.

This clonotype was counted only a few times. The chain recombines TRBV5-1 with TRBJ1-2; perhaps TRBD1 as D (6 bases). This CDR3 region has 16 residues. Looked up from germline, CDR1 is SGHRS and CDR2 is YFSETQ. V lost 0 bases and J lost 4, with 16 bases in between. The CDR3 DNA reads as TGCGCCAGCAGCTTGGATCCGGGGGCGCGTGGCTATGGCTACACCTTC. Its protein product is CASSLDPGARGYGYTF.

The chain carries TRBV24-1 and TRBJ2-5; D may be TRBD1 (6 bases). The CDR3 extends over 13 amino acids. V was shortened by 5 bases and J by 2 bases, with 8 bases between the two germline ends. Per the germline V gene, CDR1 is KGHDR and CDR2 is SFDVKD. CDR3 amino acids: CATSAGQQETQYF. Written as DNA, the CDR3 is TGTGCCACCAGTGCCGGACAGCAAGAGACCCAGTACTTC.

The CDR3 spells CASSLTPLETQYF. For the CDR3, the DNA is TGTGCCAGCAGCTTAACCCCCCTTGAGACCCAGTACTTC. J is TRBJ2-5 and V is TRBV7-9; D unclear. V lost 2 bases to trimming and J lost 5 bases, with 9 bases between them. The CDR3 length is 13 residues. Germline V gives CDR1 SEHNR, CDR2 FQNEAQ (reference sequence).

The sample holds many counts of this clonotype. The chain joins TRBV11-2 to TRBJ2-6, with D unclear. This CDR3 has 14 residues. Germline values: CDR1 SGHAT, CDR2 FQNNGV. With 10 bases removed from V and 0 bases from J, the gap between germline ends came to 10 bases. The CDR3 sequence is CATGVASGANVLTF. CDR3 in DNA: TGTGCCACCGGAGTAGCCTCTGGGGCCAACGTCCTGACTTTC.

This clonotype was found many times. A read error is likely, as this CDR3 ends without the conserved phenylalanine or tryptophan. The limits of the CDR3 on the DNA are not certain, so only TCRdb's listed CDR3 is given. The chain recombines TRBV6-5 with TRBJ2-7; TRBD2 reflects the table's D call only, with no check against the DNA. Germline-derived CDR1 and CDR2 are MNHEY and SVGAGI. From its first to its last residue, the CDR3 has 13 amino acids. The CDR3 loop is CASSFSSGSRLVA.

This clonotype was picked up many times. Here the CDR3 reads CASRLRDTRFNIQYF. CDR3 DNA sequence: TGTGCTAGCCGCCTCCGGGACACCCGGTTTAACATTCAGTACTTC. The chain combines TRBV7-7 with TRBJ2-4; D may be TRBD1 (6 bases). The CDR3 is 15 amino acids. CDR1 and CDR2 from the germline V gene are SSHAT and FNYEAQ (reference sequence).

The chain employs TRBV6-9 and TRBJ2-6; tentatively, D is TRBD1 (5 bases). This CDR3 has 19 amino acids. V lost 2 bases to trimming and J lost 0 bases, with 17 bases between them. Germline V CDR1 and CDR2: MNHGY, SVAAGI. The DNA of the CDR3 is TGTGCCAGCAGTTATGGGTCAGGGTTTGCGTTCTCTGGGGCCAACGTCCTGACTTTC. It yields the protein CASSYGSGFAFSGANVLTF.

In regard to this clonotype: This may stem from a read error, because a much larger clone lies one nucleotide away. J is TRBJ1-3 and V is TRBV5-6; 7 nucleotides align to TRBD1. Looked up from germline, CDR1 is SGHDT and CDR2 is YYEEEE. The CDR3 has 14 amino acids. J gave up 2 bases and V 2 bases, and 1 base lay outside the gene matches. The chain's CDR3 is CASSFGQAGNTIYF. CDR3 nucleotides: TGTGCCAGCAGCTTCGGACAGGCTGGAAACACCATATATTTT.

The V call is TRBV7-9, the J call TRBJ2-5; TRBD2 matches 9 bases. Losses at the gene ends were 7 bases for V and 5 bases for J; bases not matched to a gene: 14. Looked up from germline, CDR1 is SEHNR and CDR2 is FQNEAQ (reference sequence). This CDR3 is built from 16 residues. CDR3 sequence reads: CASTSQGAGGGETQYF. CDR3 nucleotide sequence: TGTGCCAGCACCTCCCAAGGAGCGGGAGGTGGGGAGACCCAGTACTTC.

This clonotype was seen ten or more times. The V call is TRBV3-1, the J call TRBJ2-5, with 10 bases that match TRBD2. The length of the CDR3 is 15 residues. CDR1 and CDR2 from the germline V gene are LGHDT and YNNKEL (reference sequence). V dropped 4 bases and J dropped 3; count of bases not matched to a gene: 5. CDR3 residues: CASSPPLAGEETQYF. The DNA for the CDR3 is TGTGCCAGCAGCCCCCCCCTAGCGGGAGAAGAGACCCAGTACTTC.

There are a few counts of this clonotype. The chain uses TRBV20-1 and TRBJ2-1, with 8 bases fitting TRBD1. V was pared by 0 bases and J by 0 bases, with 7 bases of the junction left unmatched. Germline-derived CDR1 and CDR2 are DFQATT and SNEGSKA (reference sequence). The CDR3 extends over 17 amino acids. The CDR3 coding sequence is TGCAGTGCTAGAGATTGGACAGGGACGAGCTCCTACAATGAGCAGTTCTTC. Translating it yields CSARDWTGTSSYNEQFF.

This clonotype was counted only a few times. The rearrangement joins TRBV7-9 to TRBJ2-5, with unresolved D. Trimming pared 1 base from V and 7 bases from J, leaving 10 bases between. This CDR3 region has 13 residues. Germline assignment: CDR1 SEHNR and CDR2 FQNEAQ (reference sequence). The CDR3 DNA reads TGTGCCAGCAGCTTAGATACCGGTGGGACCCAGTACTTC. Protein sequence: CASSLDTGGTQYF.

As for this clonotype: This may arise from a read error, as a much more abundant clone is one base away. This rearrangement joins TRBV7-3 to TRBJ2-7, with D possibly matching TRBD2 (6 bases). The CDR3 spans 15 residues. From germline, CDR1 is SGHTA and CDR2 FQGTGA. The CDR3 loop is CASSSNGRLGYEQCF. CDR3 DNA sequence: TGTGCCAGCAGCTCTAACGGGAGATTGGGCTACGAGCAGTGCTTC.

The chain has TRBV14 and TRBJ1-6, with D uncertain. The germline V and J ends were trimmed by 0 bases and 11 bases, with 11 bases remaining between them. This CDR3 is 14 amino acids long. Germline V CDR1 and CDR2: SGHDN, FVKESK. Here the CDR3 DNA reads TGTGCCAGCAGCCAAGAGGTCCCCGGGGCACCCCTCCACTTT. This gives the protein CASSQEVPGAPLHF.

This clonotype has only a few counts. The V call is TRBV7-9, the J call TRBJ2-7; no clear D. Germline CDR1 SEHNR, CDR2 FQNEAQ (reference sequence). Trimming stripped 1 base from V and 6 bases from J, with 16 bases between. The CDR3 loop spans 15 amino acids. The CDR3 loop reads CASSLDPSPPGEQYF. CDR3 bases: TGTGCCAGCAGCTTAGATCCCAGTCCCCCGGGCGAGCAGTACTTC.

The chain couples TRBV20-1 to TRBJ1-1; 8 bases line up with TRBD1. The germline gives CDR1 DFQATT, CDR2 SNEGSKA (reference sequence). Trimming cost V 0 bases and J 0 bases; bases outside gene matches: 6. The CDR3 has 16 residues. The CDR3 bases are TGCAGTGCTAGAGATCCCGGGACAGGTTTGAACACTGAAGCTTTCTTT. This codes for CSARDPGTGLNTEAFF.

J is TRBJ1-2 and V is TRBV6-5, with unresolved D. V was shortened by 0 bases and J by 4 bases, with 18 bases between the two germline ends. From germline, CDR1 is MNHEY and CDR2 SVGAGI. This CDR3 spans 17 amino acids. The CDR3 DNA follows: TGTGCCAGCAGTTACTCGAGACATGAAGACGGATTCTATGGCTACACCTTC. It encodes CASSYSRHEDGFYGYTF.

V usage is TRBV7-9 and J usage is TRBJ1-1; D is ambiguous. The CDR3 covers 12 residues. Looked up from germline, CDR1 is SEHNR and CDR2 is FQNEAQ (reference sequence). Trimming left V 7 bases short and J 5 bases short, with 11 bases between. The CDR3 sequence: CASTPRQTEAFF. CDR3 bases: TGTGCCAGCACCCCACGCCAGACTGAAGCTTTCTTT.